Listed below are T cell receptor beta chains from one sample, sequenced in a study of identical twins. TCRdb reprocessed the 5' RACE reads with MiXCR, giving one entry per CDR3 protein. The table includes roughly 750,000 distinct CDR3 sequences, about 20% detected once. These records were also assigned to another study, of T cells expressing NK-cell markers.

Sequencing was performed on PBMCs. The receptors were sampled from a woman between 18 and 30 years old in good health. CDR3s include the opening cysteine and the closing phenylalanine or tryptophan. Part of the rows lack a size; the others show once, few, many or a class for expanded clones.

v_gene | len | abundance | CDR3aa
TRBV12-3/TRBV12-4 | 16 | many | CASSLTVAGAKNIQYF
TRBV7-2 | 13 | few | CASSPREVNIQYF
TRBV12-3/TRBV12-4 | 14 | NA | CASSFQGYTGELFF
TRBV5-1 | 15 | many | CASSLMTTNTGELFF
TRBV27 | 16 | NA | CASSPFSMVSTYEQYF
TRBV20-1 | 13 | NA | CSARDSPGGGAFF
TRBV12-3/TRBV12-4 | 12 | few | CASSLRGPTQYF
TRBV27 | 15 | few | CASTLRTGVNTEAFF
TRBV4-3 | 16 | few | CASSQDWREGAYEQYF
TRBV5-1 | 12 | NA | CASSLVPGFQYF
TRBV27 | 16 | NA | CASSPEGRIRSDTQYF
TRBV20-1 | 12 | many | CSGTLGGQTQYF
TRBV11-2 | 12 | NA | CASSHGYNEQFF
TRBV2 | 13 | NA | CASSEWSTDEQYF
TRBV18 | 15 | NA | CASSPPGSAQETQYF
TRBV7-2 | 15 | NA | CASSGLGPFFGEQFF
TRBV12-3/TRBV12-4 | 13 | few | CASTPDGRAEAFF
TRBV27 | 19 | NA | CASSTYKRGQASNTGELFF
TRBV29-1 | 13 | NA | CSVVSAGGTEAFF
TRBV12-3/TRBV12-4 | 11 | few | CASRGPSEQYF
TRBV5-1 | 15 | NA | CASSSGARWGNEQFF
TRBV5-1 | 14 | many | CASSLVGGSDTQYF
TRBV20-1 | 15 | few | CSARASGGPTDTQYF
TRBV20-1 | 16 | few | CSARPGLASSYNEQFF
TRBV20-1 | 12 | NA | CSAPALLETQYF
TRBV29-1 | 12 | few | CSVDRDFNEQFF
TRBV12-3/TRBV12-4 | 13 | many | CASSFRVRDIQYF
TRBV7-2 | 13 | few | CASSPRAPSSQFF
TRBV3-1 | 12 | few | CASSQGGAALFF
TRBV9 | 15 | NA | CASSVTGGVYTEAFF
TRBV20-1 | 14 | many | CSASVSGNYNEQFF
TRBV29-1 | 13 | few | CSFSSGGAGEQFF
TRBV4-1 | 13 | NA | CASSQDWGNEQYF
TRBV7-2 | 16 | once | CASSRRASGRTDTQYF
TRBV4-3 | 16 | few | CASSQDLGQRTDTQYF
TRBV20-1 | 12 | NA | CSALGEGKTQYF
TRBV4-1 | 11 | NA | CASSQERETYF
TRBV12-3/TRBV12-4 | 12 | NA | CASSSHISTLHF
TRBV6-5 | 14 | few | CASSWQGRDQPQHF
TRBV20-1 | 12 | many | CSARLAADTQYF
TRBV12-3/TRBV12-4 | 14 | many | CASSFGGVYNEQFF
TRBV12-3/TRBV12-4 | 15 | few | CASRRTSGATDTQYF
TRBV5-1 | 14 | many | CASESSANTGELFF
TRBV7-2 | 15 | NA | CASRQGGRTFGEQFF
TRBV20-1 | 13 | few | CSASPLSADTQYF
TRBV7-9 | 15 | few | CASCLGETSTDTQYF
TRBV18 | 17 | few | CASSGQGMVTNTGELFF
TRBV11-2 | 13 | many | CASSLTVGTEAFF
TRBV7-9 | 14 | NA | CASSSQDRGNEQFF
TRBV20-1 | 12 | NA | CSAKLSVYGYTF
TRBV27 | 12 | many | CASSFLTGELFF
TRBV20-1 | 14 | few | CSAYTGYSNQPQHF
TRBV7-6 | 18 | NA | CASRPGLAGGGSYNEQFF
TRBV7-9 | 16 | NA | CASSQQGLKDSYTQYF
TRBV12-3/TRBV12-4 | 14 | few | CASSDQGGKNIQYF
TRBV7-9 | 13 | NA | CASSLLGDYEQYF
TRBV15 | 12 | few | CATSSNPGNQYF
TRBV7-9 | 14 | NA | CASSLVGQGYTQYF
TRBV5-1 | 14 | many | CASSFESPNYGYTF
TRBV4-3 | 14 | NA | CASSQATGTYEQYF